The rows below give T cell receptor beta chains drawn from one sample of a study of cytomegalovirus exposure and HLA in healthy donors. Sequenced by immunoSEQ multiplex PCR; TCRdb stores in-frame clones only, minus some. The record lists some 120,000 clones, of which the ten most abundant hold over 2%. Sequencing was performed on PBMCs. The origin of the receptors is a man aged 40-49 years in good health and CMV-seronegative. The CDR3 runs from the conserved cysteine through the conserved F or W. D genes are given only for firm matches.

d_call,cdr3_length,j_call,v_call,cdr3_nt,cdr3_aa
NA,16,TRBJ2-3,TRBV5-8,TGTGCCAGCAGCTTGGCAGTAACACCTAGCACAGATACGCAGTATTTT,CASSLAVTPSTDTQYF
TRBD1,14,TRBJ1-5,TRBV10-3,TGTGCCATCAGTGAGGGACAGGGCAATCAGCCCCAGCATTTT,CAISEGQGNQPQHF
NA,14,TRBJ2-7,TRBV6-6,TGTGCCAGCGCAGACTGGAGCGTTTACTACGAGCAGTACTTC,CASADWSVYYEQYF
TRBD2,16,TRBJ2-3,TRBV10-1,TGCGCCAGCGCCGGGACTAGCGGGAGGGCGATCGATACGCAGTATTTT,CASAGTSGRAIDTQYF
NA,12,TRBJ2-7,TRBV7-9,TGTGCCAGCAGGTCCGGGACTTACGAGCAGTACTTC,CASRSGTYEQYF
TRBD1,14,TRBJ2-7,TRBV11-2,TGTGCCAGCAGCTATGGACAGGGAGCCGGCGAGCAGTACTTC,CASSYGQGAGEQYF
NA,13,TRBJ2-7,TRBV13,TGTGCCAGCAGCCTAAGGGGGAACTACGAGCAGTACTTC,CASSLRGNYEQYF
TRBD2,12,TRBJ2-7,TRBV30,TGTAGTGTTGGCGGGAGCTCCTACGAGCAGTACTTC,CSVGGSSYEQYF
NA,14,TRBJ2-7,TRBV28,TGTGCCAGCAGCCCTCCTGGCGGAGCCTACGAGCAGTACTTC,CASSPPGGAYEQYF
NA,14,TRBJ2-2,TRBV10-3,TGTGCCATCAGTGAGTTAATTGAGACCGGGGAGCTGTTTTTT,CAISELIETGELFF
NA,12,TRBJ2-2,TRBV6-1,TGTGCCAGCAGTGTACTGTCCGGGGAGCTGTTTTTT,CASSVLSGELFF
TRBD1,17,TRBJ2-6,TRBV7-9,TGTGCCAGCAGGGGACAGGGGGCAGGAGCTGGGGCCAACGTCCTGACTTTC,CASRGQGAGAGANVLTF
NA,15,TRBJ1-5,TRBV5-1,TGCGCCAGCAGCTCTGAGGGAGCCCCTAATCAGCCCCAGCATTTT,CASSSEGAPNQPQHF
NA,14,TRBJ2-7,TRBV5-4,TGTGCCAGCAGCTTGGATCGGAGCTCCTACGAGCAGTACTTC,CASSLDRSSYEQYF
NA,13,TRBJ2-7,TRBV6-6,TGTGCCAGCAGTTACTCTGAGGGCTACGAGCAGTACTTC,CASSYSEGYEQYF
NA,13,TRBJ1-5,TRBV19,TGTGCCAGTGGCAGGGTACTTGAGCAGCCCCAGCATTTT,CASGRVLEQPQHF
NA,17,TRBJ2-2,TRBV5-8,TGTGCCAGCAGCGACCCGGGACTGGCCCTGAACACCGGGGAGCTGTTTTTT,CASSDPGLALNTGELFF
NA,14,TRBJ2-5,TRBV5-1,TGCGCCAGCAGCTTGAAAAATTTGAGAGAGACCCAGTACTTC,CASSLKNLRETQYF
TRBD1,15,TRBJ2-3,TRBV5-6,TGTGCCAGCAGCTTGGTTGGGACAGCCACAGATACGCAGTATTTT,CASSLVGTATDTQYF
NA,13,TRBJ2-2,TRBV15,TGTGCCACCAGCAGCTCGAACACCGGGGAGCTGTTTTTT,CATSSSNTGELFF
NA,14,TRBJ2-7,TRBV28,TGTGCCAGCAGTTTATACGTGGGGAGCTACGAGCAGTACTTC,CASSLYVGSYEQYF
NA,15,TRBJ1-3,TRBV11-3,TGTGCCAGCAGCTCAACGGCGGGGGCGGGAAACACCATATATTTT,CASSSTAGAGNTIYF
NA,15,TRBJ1-1,TRBV7-3,TGTGCCAGCAGCCCCTCCCTCGTCAGGGAAGTAGAAGCTTTCTTT,CASSPSLVREVEAFF
TRBD2,15,TRBJ2-5,TRBV11-3,TGTGCCAGCAGCTTAGGTGGACTAGCGTTAGAGACCCAGTACTTC,CASSLGGLALETQYF
TRBD2,16,TRBJ2-7,TRBV5-1,TGCGCCAGCAGCTTTACTCGACTAGCGGGAGTTGACGAGCAGTACTTC,CASSFTRLAGVDEQYF
TRBD1,15,TRBJ1-4,TRBV5-1,TGCGCCAGCAGCTTGACAGGGGGAGGGGGTGAAAAACTGTTTTTT,CASSLTGGGGEKLFF
TRBD1,14,TRBJ2-3,TRBV7-3,TGTGCCAGCAGCTCCGGACAGGGCGCAGATACGCAGTATTTT,CASSSGQGADTQYF
TRBD1,15,TRBJ2-5,TRBV25-1,TGTGCCAGCAGTTCAGGACAGGGGGTCACGGGGACCCAGTACTTC,CASSSGQGVTGTQYF
NA,14,TRBJ1-5,TRBV5-1,TGCGCCAGCAGCTTGGACGGGGGCAATCAGCCCCAGCATTTT,CASSLDGGNQPQHF
TRBD1,14,TRBJ1-2,TRBV29-1,TGCAGCGTTGAGAGGGACAGAGCCCACTATGGCTACACCTTC,CSVERDRAHYGYTF
NA,17,TRBJ1-3,TRBV5-1,TGCGCCAGCAGCTTGGAGGGCAGGGCTAGCTCTGGAAACACCATATATTTT,CASSLEGRASSGNTIYF
TRBD1,14,TRBJ2-7,TRBV19,TGTGCCAATTCGGGACAGGGGGTTTCCTACGAGCAGTACTTC,CANSGQGVSYEQYF
NA,13,TRBJ1-2,TRBV7-2,TGTGCCAGCAGCTTAACGGACAGCTATGGCTACACCTTC,CASSLTDSYGYTF
TRBD1,13,TRBJ1-5,TRBV7-2,TGTGCCAGCAGCTACAGGGGGAATCAGCCCCAGCATTTT,CASSYRGNQPQHF
TRBD2,14,TRBJ2-5,TRBV5-1,TGCGCCAGCCTAGCGGGGACCGACCAAGAGACCCAGTACTTC,CASLAGTDQETQYF
NA,18,TRBJ2-6,TRBV11-3,TGTGCCAGCAGCATCCGTTTCGGGGGATTCTCTGGGGCCAACGTCCTGACTTTC,CASSIRFGGFSGANVLTF
TRBD1,15,TRBJ1-2,TRBV5-6,TGTGCCAGCAGCTCTACAGGGGGCGTCTACTATGGCTACACCTTC,CASSSTGGVYYGYTF
TRBD1,15,TRBJ2-7,TRBV5-1,TGCGCCAGCAGCCACGGACAGGGCCCATTCTACGAGCAGTACTTC,CASSHGQGPFYEQYF
NA,12,TRBJ2-7,TRBV28,TGTGCCAGCAGTTTCTCTGTTTACGAGCAGTACTTC,CASSFSVYEQYF
NA,13,TRBJ2-7,TRBV4-2,TGTGCCAGCAGCCGCGAGCTGGACTACGAGCAGTACTTC,CASSRELDYEQYF
NA,12,TRBJ2-3,TRBV28,TGTGCCAGCAGTTTACGCAGGATTCAGCAGTATTTT,CASSLRRIQQYF
TRBD2,15,TRBJ2-4,TRBV9,TGTGCCAGCAGCGTAGCGGGAGGTGCCCAAAACATTCAGTACTTC,CASSVAGGAQNIQYF
NA,15,TRBJ1-1,TRBV5-1,TGCGCCAGCAGCTTCAACACACTGGGGGGCACTGAAGCTTTCTTT,CASSFNTLGGTEAFF
NA,14,TRBJ2-7,TRBV11-2,TGTGCCAGCAGCTTAGAGGGTTCAGGGGCCGAGCAGTACTTC,CASSLEGSGAEQYF
TRBD2,15,TRBJ2-1,TRBV29-1,TGCAGCGTTGCCCGAACCAGCGGGAGGGCCTTAGAGCAGTTCTTC,CSVARTSGRALEQFF
NA,19,TRBJ1-2,TRBV7-9,TGTGCCAGCAGCCGGCGCGGGATGTTCGCGGGGGTCTCTAACTATGGCTACACCTTC,CASSRRGMFAGVSNYGYTF
NA,15,TRBJ1-1,TRBV5-5,TGTGCCAGCAGCTTCATCGTGGGGGAGGACACTGAAGCTTTCTTT,CASSFIVGEDTEAFF